This TCR beta chain was identified during a study of cytomegalovirus exposure and HLA in healthy donors. Study conclusions and caveats: When a later analysis compared HLA-associated TCR beta chains with equally common others, the HLA-associated chains turned out to be more clonally expanded and to have lower generation probabilities. Highly shared sequence variants in one cluster were likely a sequencing artifact.

The PCR was carried out with 60 Vbeta primers and 13 Jbeta primers. Generated by immunoSEQ multiplex PCR, the TCRdb table keeps only in-frame clones and is missing some. The data contain roughly 180,000 clones, about four fifths of them singletons. This clone has only a few counts. Its antigen is still unknown. Sequenced input: PBMCs. The TCR sequence derives from a woman aged 30 to 39 in good health and CMV-seropositive.

The CDR3 DNA reads TGTGCCAGCAGCTTGGCATTTAACAGGGTAGCTTTCTTT. Translating it yields CASSLAFNRVAFF. The chain couples TRBV5-6 to TRBJ1-1, with D perhaps matching TRBD1 (6 bases). The germline V and J ends were trimmed by 0 bases and 10 bases, with 13 bases remaining between them. The CDR3 is 13 amino acids. Germline loops: CDR1 SGHDT, CDR2 YYEEEE.